Below are 26 T cell receptor beta chains sequenced from a single sample in a study of blood T cell repertoires in COVID-19. Assay: immunoSEQ multiplex PCR; the TCRdb copy retains only in-frame clones and omits some. This table holds under 150,000 clones, about 85% found once. The sequenced sample was peripheral blood. Every receptor here comes from a man aged 40-55 years with acute or convalescent COVID-19.

The chain uses TRBV2 and TRBJ2-5; tentative D call: TRBD1 (6 bases). Germline V gene sequence: CDR1 SNHLY, CDR2 FYNNEI. V was shortened by 7 bases and J by 0 bases, with 9 bases between the two germline ends. This CDR3 is built from 13 residues. The CDR3 is CASNKGDQETQYF. The CDR3 coding sequence is TGTGCCAGCAACAAGGGGGACCAAGAGACCCAGTACTTC.

This clone was seen a handful of times. The chain recombines TRBV18 with TRBJ2-2; 7 bases match TRBD1. V lost 5 bases to trimming and J lost 7 bases; unmatched junction nucleotides: 10. CDR3 size: 15 residues. The germline V gene has CDR1 KGHSH and CDR2 LQKENI. The CDR3 loop reads CASSSKRQGNGELFF. Here the CDR3 DNA reads TGTGCCAGCTCATCCAAAAGACAGGGAAACGGGGAGCTGTTTTTT.

The chain recombines TRBV6-4 with TRBJ2-7; D call uncertain. Germline loops: CDR1 MRHNA, CDR2 SNTAGT. V lost 0 bases and J 3 bases, leaving 12 bases between the germline ends. The CDR3 is 15 amino acids. The CDR3 region is CASSDSRHLNYEQYF. In DNA, the CDR3 is TGTGCCAGCAGTGACTCGCGGCACCTCAACTACGAGCAGTACTTC.

The chain uses TRBV4-3 and TRBJ2-7; TRBD1 is a possible D gene (6 bases). The CDR3 runs 15 residues. Trimming removed 0 bases at V and 4 bases at J, with 13 bases between. Germline V gene lookup returns CDR1 LGHNA and CDR2 YSLEER. The CDR3 bases are TGCGCCAGCAGCCAAGATAGCAGGGGTATGTACGAGCAGTACTTC. Translating it yields CASSQDSRGMYEQYF.

The V call is TRBV11-3, the J call TRBJ2-1; maybe TRBD2 (5 bases). V lost 5 bases and J 7 bases, leaving 12 bases between the germline ends. Per germline, CDR1 SGHNT and CDR2 YENEEA. The CDR3 is made up of 13 amino acids. The CDR3 coding sequence is TGTGCCAGCAGCCCGCCGGACTTGAATGAGCAGTTCTTC. Translating gives CASSPPDLNEQFF.

The chain recombines TRBV14 with TRBJ2-5, with D perhaps TRBD2 (5 bases). Trimming stripped 1 base from V and 5 bases from J, with 14 bases between. The CDR3 has 15 residues. Germline CDR1 reads SGHDN; CDR2 reads FVKESK. Here the CDR3 reads CASSQGAHRRETQYF. CDR3 nucleotides: TGTGCCAGCAGCCAAGGGGCCCATCGGAGGGAGACCCAGTACTTC.

The gene calls are TRBV10-3 and TRBJ1-1; 8 bases fit TRBD1. The length of the CDR3 is 15 residues. CDR1 and CDR2 (germline): ENHRY, SYGVKD. V trimming: 10 bases; J trimming: 1 base; junction bases outside the gene matches: 11. The CDR3 region is CASLDRGGSNTEAFF. As DNA, the CDR3 is TGTGCCAGCCTTGACAGGGGAGGGTCGAACACTGAAGCTTTCTTT.

The chain links TRBV6-4 to TRBJ1-2; maybe TRBD1 (5 bases). The ends were cut back, 3 bases at V and 5 bases at J, with 10 bases in the middle. The germline CDR1 and CDR2 sequences are MRHNA and SNTAGT. This CDR3 has 13 residues. CDR3 in amino acids: CASSESGTYGYTF. The CDR3 DNA reads TGTGCCAGCAGTGAAAGCGGGACTTATGGCTACACCTTC.

V gene TRBV5-1 combines with J gene TRBJ2-7; 7 nucleotides agree with TRBD1. Losses at the gene ends were 0 bases for V and 3 bases for J; bases not matched to a gene: 9. The CDR3 loop spans 16 amino acids. Looked up from germline, CDR1 is SGHRS and CDR2 is YFSETQ. The CDR3 DNA reads as TGCGCCAGCAGCTTGGCCGGGACAGCGACTCTCTACGAGCAGTACTTC. It is translated as CASSLAGTATLYEQYF.

The chain couples TRBV4-2 to TRBJ1-6, with a weak D call TRBD1 (5 bases). CDR1 and CDR2 from the germline V gene are LGHNA and YNFKEQ. Trimming removed 4 bases at V and 4 bases at J, with 14 bases between. The CDR3 spans 16 residues. The CDR3 protein is CASSLFDSQYNSPLHF. Here the CDR3 DNA reads TGTGCCAGCAGCCTCTTTGACAGTCAATATAATTCACCCCTCCACTTT.

The rearrangement uses TRBV14 and TRBJ2-6; 7 nucleotides line up with TRBD1. Per germline, CDR1 SGHDN and CDR2 FVKESK. The length of the CDR3 is 18 residues. V gave up 5 bases and J gave up 2 bases; unmatched junction bases: 12. The CDR3 bases are TGTGCCAGCAGCTCTTCCAGGGACAGCCCGCCTGGGGCCAACGTCCTGACTTTC. Protein: CASSSSRDSPPGANVLTF.

V is TRBV5-8 and J is TRBJ2-7; 13 positions agree with TRBD2. V dropped 4 bases and J dropped 4; count of bases not matched to a gene: 8. The CDR3 extends over 16 amino acids. The germline V gene encodes CDR1 SGHTS and CDR2 YDEGEE. The CDR3 sequence is CASSLRWTSGGYEQYF. The CDR3, as DNA: TGTGCCAGCAGCCTCAGATGGACTAGCGGGGGTTACGAGCAGTACTTC.

The chain uses TRBV5-1 and TRBJ2-7; 8 bases line up with TRBD2. The CDR3 is 16 amino acids. Germline CDR1 and CDR2: SGHRS and YFSETQ. With 0 bases clipped from V and 3 bases from J, the junction kept 8 bases outside the gene matches. The CDR3 sequence: CASSLVGGGSHYEQYF. CDR3 coding DNA: TGCGCCAGCAGCTTGGTCGGCGGGGGGTCCCACTACGAGCAGTACTTC.

J is TRBJ2-7 and V is TRBV14, with 9 bases identical to TRBD2. The CDR3 consists of 16 residues. Germline loops: CDR1 SGHDN, CDR2 FVKESK. V dropped 4 bases and J dropped 2; count of bases not matched to a gene: 9. This CDR3 reads CASSRIAGAGTYEQYF. CDR3 DNA sequence: TGTGCCAGCAGCCGAATAGCGGGGGCCGGCACCTACGAGCAGTACTTC.

The gene calls are TRBV5-1 and TRBJ2-7, with D tentatively TRBD1 (6 bases). This CDR3 has 15 residues. Germline loops: CDR1 SGHRS, CDR2 YFSETQ. The V end lost 4 bases, the J end lost 1 base, and 15 bases lay between the germline ends. The CDR3 coding sequence is TGCGCCAGCAGCCCCCGTAGGACAGAGTCCTACGAGCAGTACTTC. It encodes CASSPRRTESYEQYF. Based on the CDR3 plus reference TRBV5-1 and TRBJ2-7, the full variable domain is KAGVTQTPRYLIKTRGQQVTLSCSPISGHRSVSWYQQTPGQGLQFLFEYFSETQRNKGNFPGRFSGRQFSNSRSEMNVSTLELGDSALYLCASSPRRTESYEQYFGPGTRLTVT.

This chain joins TRBV30 and TRBJ1-1; no reliable D call. V was shortened by 5 bases and J by 2 bases, with 12 bases between the two germline ends. The CDR3 is 13 amino acids. Germline values: CDR1 GTSNPN, CDR2 SVGIG (reference sequence). This chain's CDR3 is CAWWRAGNTEAFF. The CDR3 DNA reads TGTGCCTGGTGGCGGGCAGGCAACACTGAAGCTTTCTTT.

CDR3 region: CASSLLINQPQHF. The CDR3 region has the DNA TGTGCCAGCAGTTTATTAATCAATCAGCCCCAGCATTTT. The J gene is TRBJ1-5, the V gene TRBV27; D call uncertain. The V end lost 1 base, the J end lost 3 bases, and 4 bases lay between the germline ends. Per the germline V gene, CDR1 is MNHEY and CDR2 is SMNVEV (reference sequence). The CDR3 extends over 13 amino acids.

The rearrangement links TRBV4-1 to TRBJ2-3; 7 nucleotides match TRBD2. Germline assignment: CDR1 MGHRA and CDR2 YSYEKL. CDR3 size: 15 residues. The junction had 3 bases not matched to a gene; V was cut back by 1 base and J by 2 bases. CDR3 bases: TGCGCCAGCAGCCAAGGAGCGGGGCCCACAGATACGCAGTATTTT. Translating gives CASSQGAGPTDTQYF.

CDR3 nucleotides: TGTGCCAGCAGTTACAACGAACTCCAGACAGGCCGGGTTCGAGAGACCCAGTACTTC. This encodes CASSYNELQTGRVRETQYF. This sequence joins TRBV6-2 or TRBV6-3 and TRBJ2-5; D possibly corresponds to TRBD1 (6 bases). Trimming removed 2 bases from V and 4 bases from J, with 26 bases in between. From germline, CDR1 is MNHEY and CDR2 SVGEGT. The CDR3 runs 19 residues.

The CDR3 nucleotides read TGTGCCACCGGGCCGGGACACACCTACGAGCAGTACTTC. Its protein product is CATGPGHTYEQYF. The V and J genes are TRBV24-1 and TRBJ2-7; perhaps TRBD1 as D (6 bases). This CDR3 is built from 13 residues. Deletions cut 9 bases from V and 2 bases from J, with 13 bases between. The germline gives CDR1 KGHDR, CDR2 SFDVKD.

The genes are TRBV19 and TRBJ1-5; D remains unclear. Germline CDR1 reads LNHDA; CDR2 reads SQIVND (reference sequence). This CDR3 is built from 12 residues. Trimming pared 1 base from V and 6 bases from J, leaving 4 bases between. CDR3 nucleotides: TGTGCCAGTAGTATAGCGGGTCAGCCCCAGCATTTT. It is translated as CASSIAGQPQHF.

The chain has TRBV6-2 or TRBV6-3 and TRBJ2-3; 7 nucleotides agree with TRBD2. This CDR3 contains 16 residues. After removal of 2 bases from V and 2 bases from J, the junction contained 7 bases not matched to a gene. From germline, CDR1 is MNHEY and CDR2 SVGEGT. DNA of the CDR3: TGTGCCAGCAGTTACCTCGGCGGGAGAAACACAGATACGCAGTATTTT. Amino acid sequence: CASSYLGGRNTDTQYF.

This chain uses TRBV5-4 with TRBJ2-5; a possible D gene is TRBD1 (6 bases). V dropped 0 bases and J dropped 5 bases, with 11 bases sitting between them. The CDR3 is made up of 14 amino acids. Per germline, CDR1 SGHNT and CDR2 YYREEE (reference sequence). In DNA, the CDR3 is TGTGCCAGCAGCTTGGACAGGGTCGTCGAGACCCAGTACTTC. It is translated as CASSLDRVVETQYF.

The J gene is TRBJ2-1, the V gene TRBV2; 9 nucleotides align to TRBD1. Germline V gives CDR1 SNHLY, CDR2 FYNNEI. CDR3 length: 15 amino acids. V was pared by 6 bases and J by 4 bases, with 7 bases of the junction left unmatched. The DNA for the CDR3 is TGTGCCAGCAGCTTACAGGGGGCCCCTTACAATGAGCAGTTCTTC. Amino acids: CASSLQGAPYNEQFF.

The rearrangement links TRBV6-6 to TRBJ2-4; unclear D gene. V was trimmed by 8 bases and J by 7 bases, leaving 12 bases between them. CDR1 MNHNY and CDR2 SVGAGI come from the germline V gene (reference sequence). The CDR3 is made up of 12 amino acids. For the CDR3, the DNA is TGTGCCAGCCAGCGAGGAGTGAACATTCAGTACTTC. It encodes CASQRGVNIQYF.

The chain has TRBV18 and TRBJ1-4; D call uncertain. The CDR3 contains 14 residues. The ends were cut back, 3 bases at V and 0 bases at J, with 5 bases in the middle. Germline CDR1 and CDR2: KGHSH and LQKENI. This chain's CDR3 is CASSPGATNEKLFF. The CDR3 region has the DNA TGTGCCAGCTCACCGGGCGCAACTAATGAAAAACTGTTTTTT.